The T cell receptor (beta chain) described here comes from a study of cytomegalovirus exposure and HLA in healthy donors. The CDR3 loop spans 15 amino acids. Germline CDR1 reads MNHNY; CDR2 reads SVGAGI (reference sequence). V was clipped by 1 base and J by 0 bases; unmatched bases: 2. Assay: immunoSEQ multiplex PCR; the TCRdb copy retains only in-frame clones and omits some. The table includes fewer than 250,000 clones, about 87% detected once. The clonotype comes from a young man in good health and CMV-seronegative. This rearrangement joins TRBV6-6 to TRBJ1-2; 7 bases are shared with TRBD1. The sample was PBMCs. CDR3 protein: CASSYLGTANYGYTF. CDR3 sequence (DNA): TGTGCCAGCAGTTACTTGGGGACAGCTAACTATGGCTACACCTTC.